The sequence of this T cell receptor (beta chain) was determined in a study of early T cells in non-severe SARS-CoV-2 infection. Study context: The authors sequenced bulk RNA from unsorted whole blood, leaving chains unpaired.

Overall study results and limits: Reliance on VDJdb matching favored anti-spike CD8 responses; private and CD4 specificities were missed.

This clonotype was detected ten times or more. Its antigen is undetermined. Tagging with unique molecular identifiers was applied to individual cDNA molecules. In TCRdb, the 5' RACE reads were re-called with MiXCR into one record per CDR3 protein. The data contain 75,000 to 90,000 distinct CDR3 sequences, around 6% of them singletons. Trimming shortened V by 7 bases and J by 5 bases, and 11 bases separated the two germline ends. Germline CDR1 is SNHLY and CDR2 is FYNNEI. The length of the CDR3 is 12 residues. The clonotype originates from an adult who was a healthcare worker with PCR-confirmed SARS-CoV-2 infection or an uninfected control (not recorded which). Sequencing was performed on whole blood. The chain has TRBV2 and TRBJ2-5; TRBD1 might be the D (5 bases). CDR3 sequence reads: CASKRQMETQYF. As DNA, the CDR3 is TGTGCCAGCAAACGACAGATGGAGACCCAGTACTTC.